Each of the 2 T cell receptor beta chains below was sequenced from the same sample in a study of cytomegalovirus exposure and HLA in healthy donors. Only in-frame clones appear in the TCRdb table, and some are missing; sequencing was by immunoSEQ multiplex PCR. Altogether about 83,000 clones are present, approximately 96% being singletons, with the ten largest covering about 1.3%. Sequenced material: PBMCs. The receptors originated from a woman in her late teens or twenties in good health and CMV-seronegative.

This chain uses TRBV5-1 with TRBJ2-1; 8 bases line up with TRBD2. The CDR3 totals 16 residues. V shed 4 bases, J shed 0 bases, and the junction held 6 bases outside the gene matches. Looked up from germline, CDR1 is SGHRS and CDR2 is YFSETQ. CDR3 sequence (DNA): TGCGCCAGCAGCACCTTAGCGGGGAGCTCCTACAATGAGCAGTTCTTC. This encodes CASSTLAGSSYNEQFF. The whole variable domain, filled in from reference TRBV5-1 and TRBJ2-1, reads KAGVTQTPRYLIKTRGQQVTLSCSPISGHRSVSWYQQTPGQGLQFLFEYFSETQRNKGNFPGRFSGRQFSNSRSEMNVSTLELGDSALYLCASSTLAGSSYNEQFFGPGTRLTVL.

The count of this clone is one. The genes are TRBV5-4 and TRBJ2-7; 13 nucleotides align to TRBD2. The length of the CDR3 is 17 residues. Looked up from germline, CDR1 is SGHNT and CDR2 is YYREEE (reference sequence). The J segment lost 2 bases and the V segment lost 4 bases, leaving 9 bases of the junction unmatched. CDR3 sequence (DNA): TGTGCCAGCAGCCCTGGGACTAGCGGGATAACGGCCTACGAGCAGTACTTC. This translates into CASSPGTSGITAYEQYF.